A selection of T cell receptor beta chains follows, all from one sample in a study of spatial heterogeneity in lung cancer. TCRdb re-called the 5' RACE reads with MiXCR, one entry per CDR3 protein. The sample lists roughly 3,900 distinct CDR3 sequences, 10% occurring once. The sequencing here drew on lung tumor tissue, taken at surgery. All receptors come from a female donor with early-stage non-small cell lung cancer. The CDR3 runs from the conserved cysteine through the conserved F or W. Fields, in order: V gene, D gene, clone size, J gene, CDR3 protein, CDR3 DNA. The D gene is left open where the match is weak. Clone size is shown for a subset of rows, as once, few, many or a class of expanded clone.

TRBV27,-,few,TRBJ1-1,CASSLRGLNTEAFF,TGTGCCAGCAGTTTACGGGGGTTGAACACTGAAGCTTTCTTT
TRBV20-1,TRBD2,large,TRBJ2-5,CSARGTSGPEGETQYF,TGCAGTGCTAGGGGGACTAGCGGGCCCGAGGGGGAGACCCAGTACTTC
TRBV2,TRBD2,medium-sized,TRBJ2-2,CASIPGTTITGELFF,TGTGCCAGCATCCCCGGGACTACCATCACCGGGGAGCTGTTTTTT
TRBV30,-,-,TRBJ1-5,CAWSSGKHSNQPQHF,TGTGCCTGGAGTTCCGGCAAACATAGCAATCAGCCCCAGCATTTT
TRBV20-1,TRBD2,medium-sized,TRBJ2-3,CSASDPWGGGGTDTQYF,TGCAGTGCTAGCGACCCCTGGGGCGGGGGTGGAACAGATACGCAGTATTTT
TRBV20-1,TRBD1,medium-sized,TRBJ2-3,CSAIDRGTDTQYF,TGCAGTGCTATAGACAGGGGGACAGATACGCAGTATTTT
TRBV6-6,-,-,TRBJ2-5,CASSYGRGAAGETQYF,TGTGCCAGCAGTTACGGTCGGGGGGCGGCCGGGGAGACCCAGTACTTC
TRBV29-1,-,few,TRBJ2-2,CSGQVGGTGELFF,TGCAGCGGGCAGGTTGGGGGCACCGGGGAGCTGTTTTTT
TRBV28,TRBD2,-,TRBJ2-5,CASSTSSGGRKTQYF,TGTGCCAGCAGTACCTCTAGCGGGGGGCGGAAGACCCAGTACTTC
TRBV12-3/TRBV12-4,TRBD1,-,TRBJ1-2,CASSPTGGRSYTF,TGTGCCAGCAGTCCGACAGGGGGCAGGAGCTACACCTTC
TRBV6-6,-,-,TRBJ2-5,CASSSYRQNQETQYF,TGTGCCAGCAGTTCCTACCGACAGAACCAAGAGACCCAGTACTTC
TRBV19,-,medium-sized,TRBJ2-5,CASGNRGGETQYF,TGTGCCAGCGGAAACAGGGGGGGAGAGACCCAGTACTTC
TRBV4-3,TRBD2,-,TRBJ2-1,CASSRDTSGGHNEQFF,TGCGCCAGCAGCCGAGACACTAGCGGGGGCCACAATGAGCAGTTCTTC
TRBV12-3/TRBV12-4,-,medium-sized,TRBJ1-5,CASSLVSNQPQHF,TGTGCCAGCAGTTTAGTTAGCAATCAGCCCCAGCATTTT
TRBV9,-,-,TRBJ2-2,CERKIGKKKKGEMFF,TGTGAAAGAAAAATAGGGAAAAAGAAAAAAGGGGAGATGTTTTTT
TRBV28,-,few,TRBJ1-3,CASSFAGVGYGNTIYF,TGTGCCAGCAGTTTCGCGGGGGTGGGCTATGGAAACACCATATATTTT
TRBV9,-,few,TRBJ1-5,CASSGSQVGPQHF,TGTGCCAGCAGCGGATCACAGGTTGGGCCCCAGCATTTT
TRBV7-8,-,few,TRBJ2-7,CASSVRDYEQYF,TGTGCCAGCAGCGTCAGGGACTACGAGCAGTACTTC
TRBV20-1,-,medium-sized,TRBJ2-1,CSARRGGLVAEQFF,TGCAGTGCTAGAAGGGGGGGGCTAGTAGCTGAGCAGTTCTTC
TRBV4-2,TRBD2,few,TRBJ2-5,CASSQGSRLAGLQETQYF,TGTGCCAGCAGCCAAGGATCGAGATTAGCGGGGCTGCAAGAGACCCAGTACTTC
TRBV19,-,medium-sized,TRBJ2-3,CASSWTITDTQYF,TGTGCCAGTAGTTGGACTATCACAGATACGCAGTATTTT
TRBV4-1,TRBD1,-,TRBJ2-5,CASSQEGSGTGGKQETQYF,TGCGCCAGCAGCCAAGAAGGCTCCGGGACAGGGGGCAAACAAGAGACCCAGTACTTC
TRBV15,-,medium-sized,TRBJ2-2,CATSLRGELFF,TGTGCCACCAGCCTCCGCGGGGAGCTGTTTTTT
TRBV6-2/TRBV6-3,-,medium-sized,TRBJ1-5,CASSWGGVSNQPQHF,TGTGCCAGCAGTTGGGGAGGGGTTAGCAATCAGCCCCAGCATTTT
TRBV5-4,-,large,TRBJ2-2,CASSRDFPNTGELFF,TGTGCCAGCAGCCGGGACTTCCCTAACACCGGGGAGCTGTTTTTT
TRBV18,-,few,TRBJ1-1,CASSPPIRVGIAEAFF,TGTGCCAGCTCACCACCAATCAGGGTCGGTATCGCTGAAGCTTTCTTT
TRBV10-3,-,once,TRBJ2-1,CAISSGPETNEQFF,TGTGCCATCAGTTCAGGTCCGGAGACAAATGAGCAGTTCTTC
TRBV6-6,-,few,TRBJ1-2,CASSFGRNYGYTF,TGTGCCAGCAGCTTCGGGAGGAACTATGGCTACACCTTC
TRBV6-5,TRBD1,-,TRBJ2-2,CASSTGPGQGNTGELFF,TGTGCCAGCAGTACCGGCCCGGGACAGGGGAACACCGGGGAGCTGTTTTTT
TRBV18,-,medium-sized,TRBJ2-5,CASSPVAEATQYF,TGTGCCAGCTCACCCGTTGCAGAGGCGACCCAGTACTTC
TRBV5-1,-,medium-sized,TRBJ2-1,CASSLVQGNRDEQFF,TGCGCCAGCAGCTTGGTTCAGGGGAATAGGGATGAGCAGTTCTTC
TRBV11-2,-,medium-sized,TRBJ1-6,CASSLLNSPLHF,TGTGCCAGCAGCTTACTTAATTCACCCCTCCACTTT
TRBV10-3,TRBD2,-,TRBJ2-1,CAISETSGATNEQFF,TGTGCCATCAGTGAGACTAGCGGGGCGACCAATGAGCAGTTCTTC
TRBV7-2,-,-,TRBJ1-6,CASSLDPGSYNSPLHF,TGTGCCAGCAGCTTAGATCCGGGCTCCTATAATTCACCCCTCCACTTT
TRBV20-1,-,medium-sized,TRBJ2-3,CSAPPPTGSDTQYF,TGCAGTGCTCCACCTCCAACAGGATCAGATACGCAGTATTTT
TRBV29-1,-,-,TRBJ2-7,CSVAWEYEQYF,TGCAGCGTTGCTTGGGAGTACGAGCAGTACTTC
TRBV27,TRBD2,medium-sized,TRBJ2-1,CASSFRRGGKNEQFF,TGTGCCAGCAGTTTTCGACGGGGGGGCAAAAATGAGCAGTTCTTC
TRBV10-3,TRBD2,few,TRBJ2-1,CATSGTSGVEQFF,TGTGCCACCTCCGGGACTAGCGGGGTTGAGCAGTTCTTC
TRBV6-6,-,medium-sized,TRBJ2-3,CASSYSNAVDTQYF,TGTGCCAGCAGTTACTCGAACGCCGTAGATACGCAGTATTTT
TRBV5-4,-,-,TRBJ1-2,CASSLDSRGSNYGYTF,TGTGCCAGCAGCTTAGACAGCCGGGGGTCTAACTATGGCTACACCTTC
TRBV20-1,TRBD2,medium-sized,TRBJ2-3,CSARDAVGLVPDTQYF,TGCAGTGCTAGAGACGCGGTAGGACTAGTTCCAGATACGCAGTATTTT
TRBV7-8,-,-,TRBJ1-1,CASSKRQNTEAFF,TGTGCCAGCAGCAAACGTCAGAACACTGAAGCTTTCTTT
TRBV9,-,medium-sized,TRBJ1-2,CASSVEFYVREGYGYTF,TGTGCCAGCAGCGTAGAGTTTTATGTCAGGGAGGGCTATGGCTACACCTTC
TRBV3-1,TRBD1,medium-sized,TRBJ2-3,CASSHGQGVLRDTQYF,TGTGCCAGCAGCCACGGACAGGGGGTACTCAGAGATACGCAGTATTTT
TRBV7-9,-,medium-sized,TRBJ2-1,CASSLRGALNNEQFF,TGTGCCAGCAGCTTAAGAGGGGCGCTTAATAATGAGCAGTTCTTC
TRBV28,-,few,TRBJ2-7,CASSSEVVYLYF,TGTGCCAGCAGTTCTGAGGTTGTCTATCTGTACTTC
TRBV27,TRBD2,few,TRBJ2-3,CAARAGGFDTDTQYF,TGTGCCGCCAGGGCGGGGGGATTTGATACAGATACGCAGTATTTT
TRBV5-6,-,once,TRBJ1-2,CASSLDGIYGYTF,TGTGCCAGCAGCTTGGACGGAATCTATGGCTACACCTTC
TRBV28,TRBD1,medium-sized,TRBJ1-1,CASSLLTTRQGNTEAFF,TGTGCCAGCAGTCTCCTAACTACGAGACAGGGGAACACTGAAGCTTTCTTT
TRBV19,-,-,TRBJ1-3,CASSIGHGGPGNTIYF,TGTGCCAGTAGTATAGGTCACGGCGGCCCTGGAAACACCATATATTTT
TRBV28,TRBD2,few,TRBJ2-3,CASSRGGVEDTQYF,TGTGCCAGCAGCCGGGGGGGGGTTGAAGATACGCAGTATTTT
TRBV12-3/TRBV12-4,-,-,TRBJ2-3,CASRSGGVSTDTQYF,TGTGCCAGCCGTTCAGGAGGGGTGAGCACAGATACGCAGTATTTT
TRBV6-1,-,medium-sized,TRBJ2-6,CASLLGFGANVLTF,TGTGCCAGCCTCTTGGGCTTTGGGGCCAACGTCCTGACTTTC
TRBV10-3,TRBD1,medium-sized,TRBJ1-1,CAMGQGDTEAFF,TGTGCCATGGGACAGGGCGACACTGAAGCTTTCTTT
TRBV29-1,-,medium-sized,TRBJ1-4,CSAESGEKLFF,TGCAGCGCTGAGAGTGGGGAAAAACTGTTTTTT
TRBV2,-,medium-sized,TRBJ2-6,CASSGEGTGANVLTF,TGTGCCAGCAGTGGGGAGGGGACAGGGGCCAACGTCCTGACTTTC
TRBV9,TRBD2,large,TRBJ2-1,CASSVGGSGGPTNNEQFF,TGTGCCAGCAGCGTAGGAGGTAGCGGGGGGCCAACTAACAATGAGCAGTTCTTC
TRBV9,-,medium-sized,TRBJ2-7,CASASGYEQYF,TGTGCCAGCGCTTCAGGGTACGAGCAGTACTTC